This T cell receptor (beta chain) was sequenced in a study of shared clonotypes between healthy human individuals. Germline V CDR1 and CDR2: MDHEN, SYDVKM. This CDR3 is 12 amino acids long. V was clipped by 8 bases and J by 4 bases, with 11 bases between them. At the deep level, the assay was run. TCRdb's copy holds only in-frame clones and misses some; the assay was immunoSEQ multiplex PCR. The sample consists of approximately 500,000 clones, approximately 79% of them appearing once. Each sample came from a Caucasian adult donor living in Nashville, Tennessee. This clonotype was obtained from a middle-aged woman in good health. Some clones in this sample may be carry-over from other donors' samples. The chain is built from TRBV28 and TRBJ1-2; D perhaps matches TRBD1 (5 bases). Sample: PBMCs. In DNA, the CDR3 is TGTGCCAGCCGGGACCCAGGCTATGGCTACACCTTC. Translated: CASRDPGYGYTF.